The 8 T cell receptor beta chains below come from one sample, sequenced in a study of OX40 agonist ivuxolimab in advanced cancers. The library came from the immunoSEQ multiplex PCR assay. The table was pulled from immuneACCESS by TCRdb, which kept in-frame rearrangements only. Such tables lose some clones; where checked, under half of the loss comes from unresolved V genes, and the rest has no known cause. For this sample there are approximately 39,000 clones; less than 90% appear just once. Approximately 4.1% of the sample is held by the ten biggest clonotypes. The specimen was CD4+ or CD8+ T cells sorted from blood, collected in a trial of the OX40 agonist ivuxolimab. These receptor sequences come from an adult with an advanced solid tumor such as melanoma, head and neck, liver or kidney cancer.

This clone has only one observation. The chain uses TRBV15 and TRBJ2-1; 8 bases line up with TRBD2. The CDR3 loop spans 18 amino acids. Unmatched junction bases numbered 12, after V lost 1 base and J lost 4 bases. Germline loops: CDR1 LNHNV, CDR2 YYDKDF (reference sequence). CDR3: CATSRGVTSGSSYNEQFF. The CDR3 region has the DNA TGTGCCACCAGCAGAGGTGTTACGAGCGGGAGTTCATACAATGAGCAGTTCTTC.

This chain joins TRBV5-5 and TRBJ1-5; no firm D call. The CDR3 has 13 amino acids. Germline V gene sequence: CDR1 SGHKS, CDR2 YYEKEE (reference sequence). The germline V and J ends were trimmed by 1 base and 5 bases, with 7 bases remaining between them. The CDR3 region has the DNA TGTGCCAGCAGCTTGCTGAGGTATCAGCCCCAGCATTTT. This encodes CASSLLRYQPQHF. Looking up the rest from reference TRBV5-5 and TRBJ1-5 gives the full variable domain: DAGVTQSPTHLIKTRGQQVTLRCSPISGHKSVSWYQQVLGQGPQFIFQYYEKEERGRGNFPDRFSARQFPNYSSELNVNALLLGDSALYLCASSLLRYQPQHFGDGTRLSIL.

V is TRBV6-5 and J is TRBJ2-7; TRBD1 matches 8 bases. The germline CDR1 and CDR2 sequences are MNHEY and SVGAGI. The ends lost 3 bases at V and 1 base at J; junction bases unmatched: 8. The CDR3 extends over 16 amino acids. CDR3 residues: CASSYSGTGLSYEQYF. The CDR3 nucleotides are TGTGCCAGCAGTTATTCCGGGACAGGTCTATCCTACGAGCAGTACTTC.

The chain carries TRBV6-4 and TRBJ2-1; the D is unclear. In germline, CDR1 is MRHNA, CDR2 SNTAGT. The length of the CDR3 is 15 residues. Trimming took 3 bases from V and 4 from J, leaving 13 bases between them. CDR3: CASSESYEQYNEQFF. In DNA, the CDR3 is TGTGCCAGCAGTGAGTCCTACGAGCAGTACAATGAGCAGTTCTTC.

This chain links TRBV2 with TRBJ2-1, with a weak D call TRBD2 (5 bases). The germline V gene has CDR1 SNHLY and CDR2 FYNNEI. V gave up 5 bases and J gave up 3 bases, with 14 bases separating them. The CDR3 has 15 amino acids. The DNA of the CDR3 is TGTGCCAGCAGTTCCGGGGTGGGGATCTACAATGAGCAGTTCTTC. Amino acids: CASSSGVGIYNEQFF.

The rearrangement joins TRBV19 to TRBJ1-1, with no clear D. This CDR3 contains 14 residues. CDR1 is LNHDA and CDR2 is SQIVND in the germline V gene (reference sequence). V was cut by 1 base and J by 1 base, with 7 bases left in between. CDR3 region: CASSIGTGNTEAFF. Written as DNA, the CDR3 is TGTGCCAGTAGTATAGGAACGGGGAACACTGAAGCTTTCTTT.

The chain links TRBV5-1 to TRBJ1-2; 7 nucleotides agree with TRBD1. The germline CDR1 and CDR2 sequences are SGHRS and YFSETQ. The CDR3 totals 13 residues. V shed 2 bases, J shed 7 bases, and the junction held 5 bases outside the gene matches. The CDR3 nucleotides read TGCGCCAGCAGCTTTGAGGGGGCGGGTGGCTACACCTTC. Translating it yields CASSFEGAGGYTF.

V gene TRBV7-9 combines with J gene TRBJ2-1, with a weak D call TRBD2 (5 bases). This CDR3 has 17 residues. Trimming shortened V by 4 bases and J by 4 bases, and 20 bases separated the two germline ends. CDR1 and CDR2 (germline): SEHNR, FQNEAQ (reference sequence). As DNA, the CDR3 is TGTGCCAGCAGCTCTATCCAGGCTAGCCTTACTTACAATGAGCAGTTCTTC. Protein product: CASSSIQASLTYNEQFF.